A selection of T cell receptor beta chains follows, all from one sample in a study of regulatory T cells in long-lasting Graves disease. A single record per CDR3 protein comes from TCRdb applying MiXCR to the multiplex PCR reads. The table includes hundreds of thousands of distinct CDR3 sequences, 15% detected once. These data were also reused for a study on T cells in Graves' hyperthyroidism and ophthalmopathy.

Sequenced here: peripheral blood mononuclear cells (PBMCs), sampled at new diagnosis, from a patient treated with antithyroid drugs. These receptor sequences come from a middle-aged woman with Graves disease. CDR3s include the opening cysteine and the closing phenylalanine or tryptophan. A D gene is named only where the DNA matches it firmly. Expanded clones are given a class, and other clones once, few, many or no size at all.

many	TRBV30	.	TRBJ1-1	TGTGCCTGGAGTGTATTTAGTGAAGCTTTCTTT	CAWSVFSEAFF
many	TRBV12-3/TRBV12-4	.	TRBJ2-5	TGTGCCAGCTCCCTCTCAGTCCTCGCACGATACCAAGAGACCCAGTACTTC	CASSLSVLARYQETQYF
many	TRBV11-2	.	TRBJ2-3	TGTGCCAGCAGCTTAGTCGGGGTGAGCACAGATACGCAGTATTTT	CASSLVGVSTDTQYF
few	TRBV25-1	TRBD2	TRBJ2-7	TGTGCCAGCAGTGGGAGTGGCGGGAGTATCGACGAGCAGTACTTC	CASSGSGGSIDEQYF
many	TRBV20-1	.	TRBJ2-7	TGCAGTGCGATTCGGGGAGAAGGGACCCTCGAGCAGTACTTC	CSAIRGEGTLEQYF
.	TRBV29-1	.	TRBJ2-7	TGCAGCGCCCAGGAAGGGCCCCGGGCCTCCCACGAGCAGTACTTC	CSAQEGPRASHEQYF
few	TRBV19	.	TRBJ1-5	TGTGCCAGTAGCACCCGGGACGACGGGCAGCCCCAGCATTTT	CASSTRDDGQPQHF
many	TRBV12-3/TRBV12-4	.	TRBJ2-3	TGTGCCAGCAGATGGCGCGGTGCTAGCACAGATACGCAGTATTTT	CASRWRGASTDTQYF
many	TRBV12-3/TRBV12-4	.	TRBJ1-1	TGTGCCAGCAGTTCATACAGGGTCTTCGCCAACACTGAAGCTTTCTTT	CASSSYRVFANTEAFF
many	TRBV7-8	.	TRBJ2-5	TGTGCCAGCAGCTTGGGTACTATCCAAGAGACCCAGTACTTC	CASSLGTIQETQYF
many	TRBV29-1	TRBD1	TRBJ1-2	TGCAGCGTTGGTAGGGGGCGCGGGGATTACTATGGCTACACCTTC	CSVGRGRGDYYGYTF
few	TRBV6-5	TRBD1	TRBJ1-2	TGTGCCAGCAGTTACTCGACAGGGGCACCTACTAACTATGGCTACACCTTC	CASSYSTGAPTNYGYTF
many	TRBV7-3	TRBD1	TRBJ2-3	TGTGCCAGCAGCTTTTTCTGGACAGGACACCACCGCACAGATACGCAGTATTTT	CASSFFWTGHHRTDTQYF
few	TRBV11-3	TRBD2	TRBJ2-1	TGTGCCAGCAGCGTGACTAGCGGGAGGGCCGGGAATGAGCAGTTCTTC	CASSVTSGRAGNEQFF
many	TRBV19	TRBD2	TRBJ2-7	TGTGCCAGTAGTATACTAGCGGACTCCTACGAGCAGTACTTC	CASSILADSYEQYF
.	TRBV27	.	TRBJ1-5	TGTGCCAGCAGTTTATGGGGACTTGACACCAATCAGCCCCAGCATTTT	CASSLWGLDTNQPQHF
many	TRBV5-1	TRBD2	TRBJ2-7	TGCGCCAGCAGTCCCGGGGGGACCTTTGACGAGCAGTACTTC	CASSPGGTFDEQYF
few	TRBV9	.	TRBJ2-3	TGTGCCAGCAGCGTAGGCACCCTGAGCACAGATACGCAGTATTTT	CASSVGTLSTDTQYF
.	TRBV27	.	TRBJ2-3	TGTGCCAGCAGTGAGTCGACTTTTGGGGGGACAGATACGCAGTATTTT	CASSESTFGGTDTQYF
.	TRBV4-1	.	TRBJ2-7	TGCGCCAGCAGCCAAGAGGCCAATAGCGGTTACTACGAGCAGTACTTC	CASSQEANSGYYEQYF
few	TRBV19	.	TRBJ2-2	TGTGCCAGTAGTATATTATCCGAGGGGGCCGGGGAGCTGTTTTTT	CASSILSEGAGELFF
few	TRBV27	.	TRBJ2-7	TGTGCCAGCAGTTTGGCACCCGAGGCCTACGAGCAGTACTTC	CASSLAPEAYEQYF
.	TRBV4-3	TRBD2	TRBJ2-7	TGCGCCAGCAGCCTAGAGCGGGACTACTCCTACGAGCAGTACTTC	CASSLERDYSYEQYF
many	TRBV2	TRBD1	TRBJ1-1	TGTGCCAGCACATGGACAGGGCGAACTGAAGCTTTCTTT	CASTWTGRTEAFF
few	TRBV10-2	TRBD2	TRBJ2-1	TGCGCCAGCAGTGGACTAGCGGCCGATTCTTCCTACAATGAGCAGTTCTTC	CASSGLAADSSYNEQFF
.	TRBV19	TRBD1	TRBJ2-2	TGTGCCAGTACACCATACCGGACAGGGTACGGCGGGGAGCTGTTTTTT	CASTPYRTGYGGELFF
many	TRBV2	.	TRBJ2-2	TGTGCCAGCAGTGAAGGGCAGGGAGGTGGGAACGGGGAGCTGTTTTTT	CASSEGQGGGNGELFF